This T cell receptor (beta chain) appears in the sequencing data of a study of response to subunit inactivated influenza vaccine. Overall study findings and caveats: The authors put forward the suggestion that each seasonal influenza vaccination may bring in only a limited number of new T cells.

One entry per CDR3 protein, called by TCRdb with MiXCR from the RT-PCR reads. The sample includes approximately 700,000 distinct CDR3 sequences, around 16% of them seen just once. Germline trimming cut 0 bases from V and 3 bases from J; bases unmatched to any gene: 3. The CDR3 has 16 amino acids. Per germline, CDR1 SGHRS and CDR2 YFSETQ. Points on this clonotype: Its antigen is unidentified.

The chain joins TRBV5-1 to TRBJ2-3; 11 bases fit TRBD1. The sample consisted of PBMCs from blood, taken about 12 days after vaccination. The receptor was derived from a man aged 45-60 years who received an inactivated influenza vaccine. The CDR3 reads CASSLGGQGVTDTQYF. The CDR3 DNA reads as TGCGCCAGCAGCTTGGGGGGACAGGGGGTGACAGATACGCAGTATTTT.